This entry lists 22 T cell receptor beta chains sequenced from one sample in a study of CD8 T cells in Susac syndrome. RNA was extracted with the RNeasy kit, and a quantity of roughly 0.5 to 1 ug was reverse transcribed using random hexamers. TCRdb used MiXCR to reprocess the immunoSEQ multiplex PCR reads, holding one entry per CDR3 protein. Here the sample spans some 240,000 distinct CDR3 sequences, less than 96% being singletons. The sample taken for sequencing was CD4+ T cells from PBMCs. These receptor sequences come from a human donor with Susac syndrome.

This clonotype has just one count. J is TRBJ1-1 and V is TRBV29-1; D perhaps matches TRBD1 (5 bases). Germline V gene data show CDR1 as SQVTM and CDR2 as ANQGSEA. Trimming pared 7 bases from V and 1 base from J, leaving 13 bases between. This CDR3 is built from 13 residues. Here the CDR3 reads CSATGRRNTEAFF. CDR3 DNA sequence: TGCAGCGCCACGGGACGGAGGAACACTGAAGCTTTCTTT.

V is TRBV5-6 and J is TRBJ2-7; 7 bases line up with TRBD2. Germline-derived CDR1 and CDR2 are SGHDT and YYEEEE. The CDR3 is 16 residues long. Trimming took 4 bases from V and 0 from J; bases not matched to a gene: 10. CDR3 loop: CASSPLASGYSYEQYF. As DNA, the CDR3 is TGTGCCAGCAGCCCTCTCGCTAGCGGCTACTCCTACGAGCAGTACTTC. Using reference TRBV5-6 and TRBJ2-7 for the parts outside the CDR3, the full variable domain is DAGVTQSPTHLIKTRGQQVTLRCSPKSGHDTVSWYQQALGQGPQFIFQYYEEEERQRGNFPDRFSGHQFPNYSSELNVNALLLGDSALYLCASSPLASGYSYEQYFGPGTRLTVT.

The chain has TRBV28 and TRBJ1-1; TRBD1 is a possible D gene (6 bases). The CDR3 runs to 13 residues. Germline V CDR1 and CDR2: MDHEN, SYDVKM. V was cut by 3 bases and J by 7 bases, with 12 bases left in between. The CDR3 reads CASSFPGAYEAFF. CDR3 bases: TGTGCCAGCAGTTTTCCGGGGGCCTATGAAGCTTTCTTT.

The rearrangement joins TRBV5-1 to TRBJ2-7; D is ambiguous. The CDR3 has 15 amino acids. Germline CDR1 is SGHRS and CDR2 is YFSETQ. V was shortened by 1 base and J by 2 bases, with 13 bases between the two germline ends. Here the CDR3 DNA reads TGCGCCAGCAGCTTGTCACACGAGCCGGCCTACGAGCAGTACTTC. This gives the protein CASSLSHEPAYEQYF.

CDR3 DNA: TGCGCCAGCAGCCAAGGGCCGGGACGGACCCAAGAGACCCAGTACTTC. Encoded protein: CASSQGPGRTQETQYF. V and J are TRBV4-1 and TRBJ2-5; D may correspond to TRBD1 or TRBD2 (5 bases each). Deletions cut 1 base from V and 1 base from J, with 13 bases between. The CDR3 has 16 amino acids. Germline V CDR1 and CDR2: MGHRA, YSYEKL.

This rearrangement joins TRBV20-1 to TRBJ1-5; unclear D gene. CDR3 size: 14 residues. V was clipped by 3 bases and J by 5 bases, with 14 bases between them. The germline gives CDR1 DFQATT, CDR2 SNEGSKA (reference sequence). The CDR3 coding sequence is TGCAGTGCTAGTCTGCTCAATGGGGATCAGCCCCAGCATTTT. Protein product: CSASLLNGDQPQHF.

The CDR3 nucleotides are TGTGCCAGCAGTCTTTTCCCTCAGGGCGTAGGGAGCAATCAGCCCCAGCATTTT. It is translated as CASSLFPQGVGSNQPQHF. The chain combines TRBV12-3 or TRBV12-4 with TRBJ1-5; possible D gene TRBD1, 5 bases. The length of the CDR3 is 18 residues. V lost 5 bases and J lost 1, with 21 bases in between.

The rearrangement joins TRBV20-1 to TRBJ2-4, with TRBD1 identical over 10 bases. The V gene's germline CDR1 is DFQATT and CDR2 SNEGSKA (reference sequence). This CDR3 is 13 amino acids long. Trimming took 1 base from V and 8 from J; bases not matched to a gene: 2. The CDR3 DNA sequence: TGCAGTGCTAGAGTCGGACAGGGGGACATTCAGTACTTC. Translating it yields CSARVGQGDIQYF.

The chain couples TRBV20-1 to TRBJ2-3, with 12 bases identical to TRBD2. The length of the CDR3 is 14 residues. The germline V gene has CDR1 DFQATT and CDR2 SNEGSKA (reference sequence). J gave up 4 bases and V 4 bases, and 3 bases lay outside the gene matches. The CDR3 loop is CSAKGTSGSDTQYF. DNA of the CDR3: TGCAGTGCTAAGGGGACTAGCGGGTCAGATACGCAGTATTTT.

The V and J genes are TRBV12-3 or TRBV12-4 and TRBJ2-7; 8 bases are shared with TRBD2. The V gene end was trimmed by 3 bases and the J gene end by 5 bases; junction bases not matched to a gene: 6. The CDR3 is 14 amino acids. The CDR3 DNA follows: TGTGCCAGCAGTTTGGTAGCGGGAAGCAACGAGCAGTACTTC. Its translation: CASSLVAGSNEQYF.

The chain joins TRBV19 to TRBJ1-4; 7 nucleotides align to TRBD1. This CDR3 region has 15 residues. The junction had 10 bases not matched to a gene; V was cut back by 8 bases and J by 4 bases. Germline values: CDR1 LNHDA, CDR2 SQIVND (reference sequence). The CDR3 is CASQLPGTVNEKLFF. The CDR3 region has the DNA TGTGCCAGTCAACTCCCCGGGACAGTTAATGAAAAACTGTTTTTT.

This chain joins TRBV12-3 or TRBV12-4 and TRBJ1-2; unclear D gene. This CDR3 comprises 13 residues. V dropped 3 bases and J dropped 8 bases, with 13 bases sitting between them. The CDR3 DNA follows: TGTGCCAGCAGTTTTATTTTAGGGTTAGGCTACACCTTC. Translating gives CASSFILGLGYTF.

The count of this clonotype is one. This rearrangement joins TRBV29-1 to TRBJ1-5; the D gene is possibly TRBD1 (5 bases). Looked up from germline, CDR1 is SQVTM and CDR2 is ANQGSEA. The CDR3 consists of 13 residues. The germline V and J ends were trimmed by 7 bases and 3 bases, with 13 bases remaining between them. CDR3 DNA sequence: TGCAGCGCAGCCGGACAAAACAATCAGCCCCAGCATTTT. Translation: CSAAGQNNQPQHF.

The rearrangement uses TRBV30 and TRBJ1-5; D call uncertain. V lost 1 base and J lost 1, with 8 bases in between. Germline assignment: CDR1 GTSNPN and CDR2 SVGIG (reference sequence). CDR3 length: 14 residues. For the CDR3, the DNA is TGTGCCTGGAGTGGTCTGTTGAGCAATCAGCCCCAGCATTTT. As protein: CAWSGLLSNQPQHF.

The chain couples TRBV30 to TRBJ1-5, with a tentative D call TRBD1 (5 bases). Trimming shortened V by 5 bases and J by 7 bases, and 15 bases separated the two germline ends. The CDR3 totals 13 residues. The germline V gene encodes CDR1 GTSNPN and CDR2 SVGIG (reference sequence). The CDR3 region is CAWGLRVGQPQHF. CDR3 bases: TGTGCCTGGGGACTCAGGGTTGGGCAGCCCCAGCATTTT.

This sequence joins TRBV29-1 and TRBJ2-1, with 11 bases aligning to TRBD2. The CDR3 extends over 18 amino acids. The ends lost 4 bases at V and 3 bases at J; junction bases unmatched: 14. Germline CDR1 reads SQVTM; CDR2 reads ANQGSEA. In DNA, the CDR3 is TGCAGCGTTGCCGAGGTCCGTAGAGGGACTAGCGGCTACAATGAGCAGTTCTTC. Amino acid sequence: CSVAEVRRGTSGYNEQFF.

The gene calls are TRBV12-3 or TRBV12-4 and TRBJ2-3; D tentatively reads TRBD1 or TRBD2 (6 bases each). The length of the CDR3 is 16 residues. V lost 3 bases and J 4 bases, leaving 17 bases between the germline ends. The CDR3 protein is CASSLWVQGRSDTQYF. DNA of the CDR3: TGTGCCAGCAGTTTGTGGGTCCAGGGGAGGTCAGATACGCAGTATTTT.

J is TRBJ1-2 and V is TRBV5-1, with 7 bases identical to TRBD1. V shed 2 bases and J 4 bases; nucleotides not matched to a gene: 5. CDR3 length equals 14 residues. Germline lookup yields CDR1 SGHRS and CDR2 YFSETQ. The CDR3 nucleotides read TGCGCCAGCAGCTTCCAGGGGGATGCCTATGGCTACACCTTC. Its protein product is CASSFQGDAYGYTF. The entire variable domain, with the rest obtained from reference TRBV5-1 and TRBJ1-2, is as follows: KAGVTQTPRYLIKTRGQQVTLSCSPISGHRSVSWYQQTPGQGLQFLFEYFSETQRNKGNFPGRFSGRQFSNSRSEMNVSTLELGDSALYLCASSFQGDAYGYTFGSGTRLTVV.

This clonotype was detected a few times. The CDR3 region is CSVVSSGNTIYF. CDR3 DNA sequence: TGCAGCGTTGTGAGTTCTGGAAACACCATATATTTT. The chain joins TRBV29-1 to TRBJ1-3; D not certain. V was shortened by 4 bases and J by 1 base, with 5 bases between the two germline ends. The CDR3 consists of 12 residues. The germline V gene has CDR1 SQVTM and CDR2 ANQGSEA.

The V gene is TRBV7-3, the J gene TRBJ2-1, with 7 bases identical to TRBD1. This CDR3 has 16 amino acids. After removal of 5 bases from V and 4 bases from J, the junction contained 11 bases not matched to a gene. In germline, CDR1 is SGHTA, CDR2 FQGTGA. The CDR3, as DNA: TGTGCCAGCAGCGCTCGGACAGGCTCAAAGTACAATGAGCAGTTCTTC. This encodes CASSARTGSKYNEQFF.

The count of this clonotype is one. The chain recombines TRBV4-2 with TRBJ1-2, with 9 bases fitting TRBD1. The trim removed 1 base at V and 4 bases at J, leaving 10 bases unmatched. In germline, CDR1 is LGHNA, CDR2 YNFKEQ. The CDR3 has 17 residues. In DNA form, the CDR3 reads TGTGCCAGCAGCCAAGGCCCTACAGGGGGCGAGGTCTATGGCTACACCTTC. This codes for CASSQGPTGGEVYGYTF.

This sequence joins TRBV4-1 and TRBJ2-7; D may be TRBD2 (6 bases). Per the germline V gene, CDR1 is MGHRA and CDR2 is YSYEKL. The CDR3 consists of 15 residues. Trimming stripped 1 base from V and 2 bases from J, with 12 bases between. This CDR3 is CASSQAGDGPYEQYF. DNA for the CDR3: TGCGCCAGCAGCCAAGCGGGAGACGGCCCCTACGAGCAGTACTTC.